A single T cell receptor beta chain is shown here with its context. The antigen is undetermined. Sequencing used immunoSEQ version 4 in survey mode. Profiled with immunoSEQ multiplex PCR; TCRdb holds only in-frame clones, not every one. The profile covers approximately 30,000 clones, with approximately 78% appearing a single time and roughly 4.8% taken by the ten largest. The stimulus was lysate of CMV-infected fibroblasts, roughly 9.2 ug/mL. CD40L-negative CD69-negative CD45RO-high memory CD4+ T cells were sorted as populations depleted of antigen-responding cells. Suppressive ART was started during chronic HIV-1 infection in these adults. CDR1 and CDR2 (germline): MNHEY, SVGAGI. The CDR3 totals 12 residues. Trimming pared 9 bases from V and 4 bases from J, leaving 12 bases between. The record originates from a study of persistence of HIV-infected CD4 T cells. Study-level information: Multiple blood draws of up to about 200 mL, except two donors with single leukapheresis.

Whole-study results and caveats: TCRbeta richness was lower in CMV- and Gag-responding cells than in anti-CD3/anti-CD28-responding cells. The rare CMV-responding cells with HIV-1 proviruses were not separately TCR-sequenced.

The specimen comprised CD4+ T cells sorted from PBMCs after roughly 18-hour stimulation, sampled from a patient who received antiretroviral therapy. The chain employs TRBV6-5 and TRBJ1-2; D is unresolved. This receptor was taken from an adult man with HIV who was CMV-seropositive. Written as DNA, the CDR3 is TGTGCCAGTTTGTCGGAGTCCTATGGCTACACCTTC. Protein product: CASLSESYGYTF.